A single sample is the source of the 5 T cell receptor beta chains below, sequenced in a study of lymphopenia after photon versus proton radiotherapy. This table comes from immunoSEQ multiplex PCR, and its TCRdb copy is limited to in-frame clones, with some not included. This sample has thousands of clones, with 85% to 90% found just once. Material: peripheral blood, obtained from a patient treated with photon-based radiotherapy. The receptors shown here come from a man aged 25 to 40 with gastric cancer.

The chain links TRBV19 to TRBJ2-1; no firm D call. CDR1 is LNHDA and CDR2 is SQIVND in the germline V gene (reference sequence). V shed 3 bases and J shed 15 bases, with 15 bases lying between them. The CDR3 has 12 residues. This CDR3 is CASSIGLGDLFF. CDR3 sequence (DNA): TGTGCCAGTAGTATTGGGCTTGGAGATCTGTTCTTC.

This chain joins TRBV18 and TRBJ1-5, with 12 bases aligning to TRBD1. J gave up 5 bases and V 3 bases, and 5 bases lay outside the gene matches. Looked up from germline, CDR1 is KGHSH and CDR2 is LQKENI. This CDR3 spans 16 amino acids. CDR3 sequence reads: CASSPLGQGADQPQHF. The DNA for the CDR3 is TGTGCCAGCTCACCGCTGGGACAGGGGGCGGATCAGCCCCAGCATTTT.

In its sample, this clone was seen once. The CDR3 here is CASSDPASQAQYF. The CDR3, as DNA: TGTGCCAGCAGTGACCCAGCTAGCCAAGCGCAGTATTTT. V usage is TRBV6-5 and J usage is TRBJ2-3, with D maybe TRBD2 (5 bases). V gave up 5 bases and J gave up 10 bases, with 16 bases separating them. The CDR3 is 13 residues long. Germline loops: CDR1 MNHEY, CDR2 SVGAGI.

The V call is TRBV5-5, the J call TRBJ1-4, with 7 bases matching TRBD1. V shed 2 bases, J shed 5 bases, and the junction held 3 bases outside the gene matches. The CDR3 is 14 residues long. Germline assignment: CDR1 SGHKS and CDR2 YYEKEE (reference sequence). The CDR3: CASSFGQANEKLFF. CDR3 bases: TGTGCCAGCAGCTTCGGACAGGCGAATGAAAAACTGTTTTTT.

This rearrangement joins TRBV27 to TRBJ2-3; 7 nucleotides agree with TRBD2. Germline V lookup: CDR1 MNHEY, CDR2 SMNVEV (reference sequence). This CDR3 spans 18 amino acids. V trimming: 6 bases; J trimming: 3 bases; junction bases outside the gene matches: 18. CDR3 amino acids: CASSPGVVGGSRTDTQYF. The CDR3 DNA reads as TGTGCCAGCAGCCCTGGGGTAGTGGGAGGGTCGAGGACAGATACGCAGTATTTT.